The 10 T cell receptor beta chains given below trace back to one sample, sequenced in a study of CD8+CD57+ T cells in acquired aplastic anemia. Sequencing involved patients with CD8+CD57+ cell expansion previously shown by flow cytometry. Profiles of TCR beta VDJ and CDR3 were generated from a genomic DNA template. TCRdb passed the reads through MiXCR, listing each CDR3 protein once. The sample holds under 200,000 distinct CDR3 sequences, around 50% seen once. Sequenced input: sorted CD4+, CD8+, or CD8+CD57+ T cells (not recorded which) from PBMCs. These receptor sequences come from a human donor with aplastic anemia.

CDR3 nucleotides: TGCGCCAGCAGTGAGAGTGTCCCTAGCGGCGGTGAGCAGTTCTTC. As protein: CASSESVPSGGEQFF. The chain has TRBV10-2 and TRBJ2-1; 7 nucleotides match TRBD2. V lost 2 bases to trimming and J lost 9 bases; unmatched junction nucleotides: 10. The V gene's germline CDR1 is WSHSY and CDR2 SAAADI. The CDR3 is 15 amino acids.

The CDR3 is CSVHSSGANVLTF. The DNA for the CDR3 is TGCAGCGTTCACAGCTCTGGGGCCAACGTCCTGACTTTC. The V call is TRBV29-1, the J call TRBJ2-6; D gene uncertain. The germline V gene encodes CDR1 SQVTM and CDR2 ANQGSEA. V gave up 5 bases and J gave up 0 bases, with 5 bases separating them. CDR3 length: 13 residues.

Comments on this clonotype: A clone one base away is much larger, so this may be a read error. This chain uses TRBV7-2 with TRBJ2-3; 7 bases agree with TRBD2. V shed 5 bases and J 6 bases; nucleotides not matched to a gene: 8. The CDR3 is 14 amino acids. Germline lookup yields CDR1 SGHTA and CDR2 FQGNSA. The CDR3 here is CASSPLREADTQYF. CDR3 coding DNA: TGTGCCAGCAGCCCCCTCCGGGAGGCGGATACGCAGTATTTT.

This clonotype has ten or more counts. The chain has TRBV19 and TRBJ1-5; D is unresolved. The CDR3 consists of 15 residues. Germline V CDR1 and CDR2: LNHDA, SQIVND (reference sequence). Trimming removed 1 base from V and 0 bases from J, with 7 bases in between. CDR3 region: CASSIGRGSNQPQHF. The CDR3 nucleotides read TGTGCCAGTAGTATAGGGCGGGGTAGCAATCAGCCCCAGCATTTT.

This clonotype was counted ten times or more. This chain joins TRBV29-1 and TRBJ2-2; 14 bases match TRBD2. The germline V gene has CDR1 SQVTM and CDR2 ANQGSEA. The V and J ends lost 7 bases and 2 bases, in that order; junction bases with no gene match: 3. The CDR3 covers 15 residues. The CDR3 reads CSGTSGRTNTGELFF. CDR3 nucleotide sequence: TGCAGCGGGACTAGCGGGAGGACTAACACCGGGGAGCTGTTTTTT.

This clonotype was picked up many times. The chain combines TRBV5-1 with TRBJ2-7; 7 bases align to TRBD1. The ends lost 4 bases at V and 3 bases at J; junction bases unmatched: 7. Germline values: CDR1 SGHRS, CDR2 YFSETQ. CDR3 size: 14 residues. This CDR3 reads CASSPSGTDYEQYF. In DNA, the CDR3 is TGCGCCAGCAGCCCGTCCGGGACAGACTACGAGCAGTACTTC.

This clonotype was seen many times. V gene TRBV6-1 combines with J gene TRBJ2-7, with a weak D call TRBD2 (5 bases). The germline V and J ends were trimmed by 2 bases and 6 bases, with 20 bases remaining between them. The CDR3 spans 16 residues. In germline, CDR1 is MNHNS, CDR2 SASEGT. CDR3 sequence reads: CASSELRGSSYFEQYF. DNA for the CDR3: TGTGCCAGCAGTGAATTGAGAGGGTCCTCCTACTTCGAGCAGTACTTC.

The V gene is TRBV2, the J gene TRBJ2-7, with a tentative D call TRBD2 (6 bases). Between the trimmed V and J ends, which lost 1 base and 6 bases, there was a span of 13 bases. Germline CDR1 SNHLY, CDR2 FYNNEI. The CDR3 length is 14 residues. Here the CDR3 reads CASSEDGRRGEQYF. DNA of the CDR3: TGTGCCAGCAGTGAAGATGGGAGGAGGGGCGAGCAGTACTTC.

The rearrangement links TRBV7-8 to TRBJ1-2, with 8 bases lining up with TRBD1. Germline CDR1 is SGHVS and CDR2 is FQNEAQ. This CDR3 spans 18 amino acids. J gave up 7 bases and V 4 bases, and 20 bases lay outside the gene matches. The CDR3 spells CASSYTDRAYSTSGGYTF. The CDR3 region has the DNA TGTGCCAGCAGCTACACGGACAGGGCGTACTCTACGTCTGGTGGCTACACCTTC.

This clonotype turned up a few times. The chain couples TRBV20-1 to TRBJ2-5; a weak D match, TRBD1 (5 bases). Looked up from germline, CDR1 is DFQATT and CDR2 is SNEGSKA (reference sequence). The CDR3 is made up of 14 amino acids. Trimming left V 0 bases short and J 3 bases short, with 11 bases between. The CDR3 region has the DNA TGCAGTGCTAGAGAGGCCAGGGTAGAAGAGACCCAGTACTTC. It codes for CSAREARVEETQYF.